These 22 T cell receptor beta chains were all obtained from the same sample, sequenced in a study of cytomegalovirus exposure and HLA in healthy donors. PCR was performed using 60 Vbeta and 13 Jbeta primers. TCRdb's copy holds only in-frame clones and misses some; the assay was immunoSEQ multiplex PCR. The profile shows some 200,000 clones, around 80% of them singletons. The sample consisted of PBMCs. The receptors originated from a woman aged 55-75 years in good health and CMV-seropositive.

This clone was detected only a few times. The chain carries TRBV7-3 and TRBJ2-6; no reliable D call. The CDR3 extends over 13 amino acids. Deletions cut 6 bases from V and 4 bases from J, with 7 bases between. Germline assignment: CDR1 SGHTA and CDR2 FQGTGA. The CDR3 bases are TGTGCCAGCAGGAGCGCAGGGGCCAACGTCCTGACTTTC. Its protein product is CASRSAGANVLTF.

This sequence joins TRBV5-4 and TRBJ2-1; 7 bases fit TRBD2. Germline CDR1 is SGHNT and CDR2 is YYREEE (reference sequence). V lost 4 bases and J lost 1; bases outside the gene matches: 8. CDR3 size: 16 residues. The CDR3 bases are TGTGCCAGCAGCAGGGACTATAGTGCATCCTACAATGAGCAGTTCTTC. Translated: CASSRDYSASYNEQFF.

This clone was found once. This chain uses TRBV29-1 with TRBJ2-5; TRBD2 agrees at 7 bases. V was pared by 6 bases and J by 5 bases, with 9 bases of the junction left unmatched. Germline values: CDR1 SQVTM, CDR2 ANQGSEA. This CDR3 is built from 13 residues. The CDR3 loop is CSVTALARETQYF. The CDR3 DNA follows: TGCAGCGTGACCGCACTAGCGAGGGAGACCCAGTACTTC.

The genes are TRBV7-9 and TRBJ2-7; D may be TRBD2 (5 bases). Trimming took off 5 bases at V and 10 bases at J, with 15 bases between the two ends. The CDR3 length is 12 residues. Germline values: CDR1 SEHNR, CDR2 FQNEAQ (reference sequence). The CDR3 reads CASSRPPGNQYF. In DNA, the CDR3 is TGTGCCAGCAGCCGCCCCCCGGGAAATCAGTACTTC.

This chain uses TRBV28 with TRBJ1-4; D perhaps matches TRBD1 (6 bases). CDR1 MDHEN and CDR2 SYDVKM come from the germline V gene. This CDR3 has 14 amino acids. V was pared by 4 bases and J by 6 bases, with 12 bases between. The CDR3 nucleotides are TGTGCCAGCAGTTCCACCCCAGGGGATGAAAAACTGTTTTTT. It codes for CASSSTPGDEKLFF.

The rearrangement uses TRBV5-1 and TRBJ2-1; TRBD2 agrees at 15 bases. The germline V gene has CDR1 SGHRS and CDR2 YFSETQ. With 2 bases clipped from V and 10 bases from J, the junction kept 4 bases outside the gene matches. This CDR3 region has 15 residues. The DNA for the CDR3 is TGCGCCAGCAGCTTAGAGGGACTAGCGGGAGGAGAGCAGTTCTTC. It is translated as CASSLEGLAGGEQFF.

This clone occurred once. V is TRBV10-1 and J is TRBJ2-5, with a tentative D call TRBD2 (6 bases). Looked up from germline, CDR1 is WNHNN and CDR2 is SYGVQD (reference sequence). V dropped 3 bases and J dropped 7 bases, with 12 bases sitting between them. CDR3 length: 13 residues. This chain's CDR3 is CASSDQGSGTQYF. CDR3 sequence (DNA): TGCGCCAGCAGTGATCAGGGTAGCGGGACCCAGTACTTC.

As DNA, the CDR3 is TGTGCCAGCAGCAGCAACCACTTGGGACTAGCTTCAGATACGCAGTATTTT. Translated, it gives CASSSNHLGLASDTQYF. This chain connects TRBV7-2 to TRBJ2-3, with TRBD2 matching 9 bases. Germline V CDR1 and CDR2: SGHTA, FQGNSA. With 5 bases clipped from V and 4 bases from J, the junction kept 13 bases outside the gene matches. CDR3 length equals 17 residues.

This chain links TRBV4-1 with TRBJ2-3, with D possibly being TRBD2 (7 bases). The CDR3 consists of 17 residues. Germline CDR1 reads MGHRA; CDR2 reads YSYEKL. Trimming shortened V by 3 bases and J by 6 bases, and 22 bases separated the two germline ends. CDR3 in DNA: TGCGCCAGCAGCCAGGGGGTTGGGAGGGGGGCCCGGGATACGCAGTATTTT. Translation: CASSQGVGRGARDTQYF.

The chain employs TRBV19 and TRBJ1-1, with D uncertain. CDR3 length: 13 amino acids. Germline assignment: CDR1 LNHDA and CDR2 SQIVND (reference sequence). Trimming pared 5 bases from V and 1 base from J, leaving 8 bases between. The CDR3 is CASSARQNTEAFF. In nucleotides, the CDR3 is TGTGCCAGTAGTGCCCGACAGAACACTGAAGCTTTCTTT.

J is TRBJ2-2 and V is TRBV7-9, with D tentatively TRBD2 (6 bases). Trimming stripped 5 bases from V and 3 bases from J, with 10 bases between. In germline, CDR1 is SEHNR, CDR2 FQNEAQ (reference sequence). The CDR3 is 14 amino acids. CDR3: CASSPGLDTGELFF. The DNA of the CDR3 is TGTGCCAGCAGCCCGGGACTTGACACCGGGGAGCTGTTTTTT.

The chain is built from TRBV19 and TRBJ2-3, with D perhaps TRBD1 (5 bases). V shed 6 bases and J shed 2 bases, with 12 bases lying between them. The CDR3 extends over 14 amino acids. The V gene's germline CDR1 is LNHDA and CDR2 SQIVND (reference sequence). The CDR3: CASRPKGDTDTQYF. The CDR3 DNA reads as TGTGCCAGTAGACCTAAAGGGGACACAGATACGCAGTATTTT.

The chain carries TRBV18 and TRBJ2-3; 8 positions match TRBD2. The CDR3 extends over 17 amino acids. The V segment lost 0 bases and the J segment 2 bases; nucleotides outside the gene matches: 7. The germline gives CDR1 KGHSH, CDR2 LQKENI. CDR3 nucleotide sequence: TGTGCCAGCTCACCACCGGCAGCGGGGGTCGACACAGATACGCAGTATTTT. Translating gives CASSPPAAGVDTDTQYF.

This chain connects TRBV7-2 to TRBJ2-5; 10 nucleotides match TRBD2. J lost 3 bases, V lost 5 bases, and 12 bases had no gene match. Germline CDR1 and CDR2: SGHTA and FQGNSA. This CDR3 is 17 amino acids long. CDR3 DNA sequence: TGTGCCAGCAGCCCTAGAGGCACTAGCGGGGAGAAAGAGACCCAGTACTTC. As protein: CASSPRGTSGEKETQYF.

This rearrangement joins TRBV27 to TRBJ2-2, with 7 bases fitting TRBD2. The germline V gene encodes CDR1 MNHEY and CDR2 SMNVEV (reference sequence). V lost 6 bases and J lost 2; bases outside the gene matches: 6. The CDR3 length is 15 residues. The CDR3 nucleotides are TGTGCCAGCAGGGTGGGAGGGGACAACACCGGGGAGCTGTTTTTT. This translates into CASRVGGDNTGELFF.

The rearrangement uses TRBV19 and TRBJ1-5; 10 bases are shared with TRBD1. Looked up from germline, CDR1 is LNHDA and CDR2 is SQIVND (reference sequence). J gave up 7 bases and V 5 bases, and 8 bases lay outside the gene matches. CDR3 length: 15 residues. As DNA, the CDR3 is TGTGCCAGTAGTCCCCTGGACAGGGGGTACCAGCCCCAGCATTTT. Protein: CASSPLDRGYQPQHF.

The V gene is TRBV2, the J gene TRBJ2-7, with TRBD1 matching over 8 bases. With V trimmed by 1 base and J by 1 base, 12 bases remained unmatched. CDR3 size: 18 residues. The germline CDR1 and CDR2 sequences are SNHLY and FYNNEI. CDR3 DNA sequence: TGTGCCAGCAGTGAAGGGTACAGGGGGTTATCGCAATCCTACGAGCAGTACTTC. Translation gives CASSEGYRGLSQSYEQYF.

The V call is TRBV2, the J call TRBJ1-3; no clear D gene. Per germline, CDR1 SNHLY and CDR2 FYNNEI. Trimming removed 1 base at V and 2 bases at J, with 9 bases between. The CDR3 spans 15 residues. This CDR3 is CASSEVRPAGNTIYF. The CDR3 DNA is TGTGCCAGCAGTGAAGTCCGTCCGGCTGGAAACACCATATATTTT.

The J gene is TRBJ2-5, the V gene TRBV6-5; D uncertain. The closer fit of TRBJ2-7 to the DNA end suggests the J call may be wrong. CDR1 and CDR2 from the germline V gene are MNHEY and SVGAGI. The CDR3 contains 13 residues. Here the CDR3 reads CASSYGWAYEQYF. CDR3 sequence (DNA): TGTGCCAGCAGTTACGGCTGGGCCTACGAGCAGTACTTC.

The V call is TRBV9, the J call TRBJ1-6; 7 nucleotides match TRBD1. The length of the CDR3 is 20 residues. The V segment lost 3 bases and the J segment 0 bases; nucleotides outside the gene matches: 15. Germline lookup yields CDR1 SGDLS and CDR2 YYNGEE. CDR3 in amino acids: CASSANTQGGAGSYNSPLHF. The CDR3 region has the DNA TGTGCCAGCAGCGCCAACACCCAGGGGGGCGCAGGCTCCTATAATTCACCCCTCCACTTT.

This chain links TRBV19 with TRBJ2-7; D is unclear. This CDR3 comprises 13 residues. The germline V gene encodes CDR1 LNHDA and CDR2 SQIVND (reference sequence). V was shortened by 0 bases and J by 5 bases, with 8 bases between the two germline ends. The DNA for the CDR3 is TGTGCCAGTAGTATAGATCTTGAGGACGAGCAGTACTTC. The encoded protein is CASSIDLEDEQYF.

The CDR3 loop is CAMLKSGRITDTQYF. The CDR3, as DNA: TGTGCCATGTTGAAAAGCGGGAGGATCACAGATACGCAGTATTTT. This chain connects TRBV5-4 to TRBJ2-3, with 9 bases identical to TRBD2. The CDR3 contains 15 residues. Germline-derived CDR1 and CDR2 are SGHNT and YYREEE (reference sequence). Losses at the gene ends were 9 bases for V and 2 bases for J; bases not matched to a gene: 10.